These T cell receptor beta chains were read from a single sample in a study of cytotoxic CD8 clonotypes in ibrutinib-treated CLL. Libraries were prepared by immunoSEQ multiplex PCR; TCRdb keeps only in-frame clonotypes and omits some of them. Among about 160,000 clones, roughly 77% were seen once, and the ten largest hold roughly 1.9%. Sequenced material: PBMCs, taken after 12 months of ibrutinib treatment. These receptors all stem from a human donor with chronic lymphocytic leukemia. Each CDR3 is given with its conserved first and last residue. Each record gives: clone size, V gene, J gene, CDR3 protein. Part of the rows lack a size; the others show once, few, many or a class for expanded clones.

clone_size: -; v_call: TRBV5-6; j_call: TRBJ2-5; cdr3_aa: CASSFTVGETQYF
clone_size: -; v_call: TRBV15; j_call: TRBJ2-1; cdr3_aa: CATSRESSGGVYNEQFF
clone_size: -; v_call: TRBV9; j_call: TRBJ2-1; cdr3_aa: CASSVAGTSGIRVEQFF
clone_size: -; v_call: TRBV27; j_call: TRBJ2-7; cdr3_aa: CASRITGDTRGYEQYF
clone_size: -; v_call: TRBV6-5; j_call: TRBJ2-7; cdr3_aa: CASSQTGTGVYEQYF
clone_size: -; v_call: TRBV28; j_call: TRBJ2-7; cdr3_aa: CASLKGGYEQYF
clone_size: -; v_call: TRBV5-4; j_call: TRBJ2-7; cdr3_aa: CASSTGTSGIPYEQYF
clone_size: few; v_call: TRBV5-1; j_call: TRBJ2-5; cdr3_aa: CASSLSTGTETQYF
clone_size: -; v_call: TRBV6-1; j_call: TRBJ2-1; cdr3_aa: CASSKSGTSGNEQFF
clone_size: -; v_call: TRBV7-9; j_call: TRBJ2-1; cdr3_aa: CASSSTGGSEEQFF
clone_size: -; v_call: TRBV10-3; j_call: TRBJ1-5; cdr3_aa: CAISGTGASNQPQHF
clone_size: -; v_call: TRBV11-2; j_call: TRBJ2-7; cdr3_aa: CASSPRTGLSYEQYF
clone_size: once; v_call: TRBV7-2; j_call: TRBJ1-2; cdr3_aa: CASSLSSYGYTF
clone_size: -; v_call: TRBV5-1; j_call: TRBJ2-3; cdr3_aa: CASSLAGFPGTDTQYF
clone_size: -; v_call: TRBV4-2; j_call: TRBJ2-4; cdr3_aa: CASSTYTLAEGGNIQYF
clone_size: -; v_call: TRBV27; j_call: TRBJ1-2; cdr3_aa: CASKTGQGFFGYTF
clone_size: -; v_call: TRBV5-1; j_call: TRBJ2-2; cdr3_aa: CASSPDQQRASTGELFF
clone_size: -; v_call: TRBV28; j_call: TRBJ1-3; cdr3_aa: CASSTDRDTIYF
clone_size: -; v_call: TRBV5-8; j_call: TRBJ2-1; cdr3_aa: CASSLDYGLGQFF
clone_size: -; v_call: TRBV15; j_call: TRBJ1-5; cdr3_aa: CATSRAPGGHQPQHF
clone_size: -; v_call: TRBV10-3; j_call: TRBJ2-7; cdr3_aa: CAISESPLREQYF
clone_size: once; v_call: TRBV28; j_call: TRBJ1-2; cdr3_aa: CASSPLGQGRYGYTF
clone_size: -; v_call: TRBV7-8; j_call: TRBJ1-1; cdr3_aa: CASSQSGQGATEAFF
clone_size: -; v_call: TRBV28; j_call: TRBJ2-7; cdr3_aa: CASSAAGTGGYEQYF
clone_size: -; v_call: TRBV6-5; j_call: TRBJ2-1; cdr3_aa: CASSLRGQWHEQFF
clone_size: -; v_call: TRBV9; j_call: TRBJ1-4; cdr3_aa: CASSVEGGEKLFF
clone_size: -; v_call: TRBV5-1; j_call: TRBJ2-2; cdr3_aa: CASSLDTPNTGELFF
clone_size: -; v_call: TRBV9; j_call: TRBJ2-7; cdr3_aa: CASRASLDRGEQYF
clone_size: -; v_call: TRBV7-6; j_call: TRBJ2-3; cdr3_aa: CASSLDGEADTQYF
clone_size: -; v_call: TRBV5-5; j_call: TRBJ2-7; cdr3_aa: CASSPSLAGGHEQYF
clone_size: -; v_call: TRBV14; j_call: TRBJ2-1; cdr3_aa: CASSQAKYNEQFF
clone_size: -; v_call: TRBV18; j_call: TRBJ2-5; cdr3_aa: CASSPSGAMGTQYF
clone_size: -; v_call: TRBV7-2; j_call: TRBJ2-1; cdr3_aa: CASSFPGLAGGTEFF
clone_size: -; v_call: TRBV5-6; j_call: TRBJ2-7; cdr3_aa: CASSLGGLYEQYF
clone_size: -; v_call: TRBV11-2; j_call: TRBJ1-3; cdr3_aa: CASSSDMGNTIYF
clone_size: -; v_call: TRBV7-9; j_call: TRBJ2-5; cdr3_aa: CASSSPGQGETQYF
clone_size: -; v_call: TRBV19; j_call: TRBJ2-2; cdr3_aa: CASSIVRNTGELFF
clone_size: -; v_call: TRBV28; j_call: TRBJ2-1; cdr3_aa: CASRTAYNEQFF
clone_size: -; v_call: TRBV7-6; j_call: TRBJ2-2; cdr3_aa: CASSQSGLAGELFF
clone_size: -; v_call: TRBV27; j_call: TRBJ2-5; cdr3_aa: CASSLERGRETQYF
clone_size: -; v_call: TRBV27; j_call: TRBJ1-2; cdr3_aa: CASGTPDGYTF
clone_size: -; v_call: TRBV14; j_call: TRBJ2-3; cdr3_aa: CASSHGLAGGPPDTQYF
clone_size: -; v_call: TRBV5-5; j_call: TRBJ1-1; cdr3_aa: CASSSYGGLNTEAFF
clone_size: -; v_call: TRBV18; j_call: TRBJ2-7; cdr3_aa: CASSSRTGGWEQYF
clone_size: -; v_call: TRBV30; j_call: TRBJ1-2; cdr3_aa: CAWSASKFWAGYGYTF
clone_size: -; v_call: TRBV27; j_call: TRBJ2-4; cdr3_aa: CASSNRGAGIQYF
clone_size: -; v_call: TRBV7-9; j_call: TRBJ1-5; cdr3_aa: CASSPRGDSNQPQHF
clone_size: few; v_call: TRBV10-3; j_call: TRBJ2-3; cdr3_aa: CAISRLAGEFTDTQYF
clone_size: -; v_call: TRBV19; j_call: TRBJ1-2; cdr3_aa: CASDGQGGFFGYTF
clone_size: -; v_call: TRBV6-1; j_call: TRBJ2-7; cdr3_aa: CASSELQYF
clone_size: -; v_call: TRBV9; j_call: TRBJ2-6; cdr3_aa: CASSSGLNTGANVLTF